These 27 T cell receptor beta chains came from one sample sequenced in a study of T cell responses to AZD1222 COVID-19 vaccine. Produced via immunoSEQ multiplex PCR; TCRdb's table is partial and in-frame only. The data hold more than 140,000 clones, with around 91% observed a single time. The sequencing used peripheral blood, collected on day 0 of AZD1222 vaccination. All receptors come from an adult in good health.

V gene TRBV5-4 combines with J gene TRBJ2-3; 13 nucleotides align to TRBD2. The CDR3 runs to 16 residues. Germline V gene data show CDR1 as SGHNT and CDR2 as YYREEE (reference sequence). V shed 4 bases, J shed 6 bases, and the junction held 8 bases outside the gene matches. The CDR3 spells CASSVGLAGVFDTQYF. DNA for the CDR3: TGTGCCAGCAGCGTTGGACTAGCGGGAGTTTTTGATACGCAGTATTTT.

The chain carries TRBV27 and TRBJ2-1, with 11 bases lining up with TRBD2. V was pared by 6 bases and J by 8 bases, with 9 bases of the junction left unmatched. The CDR3 is 15 residues long. CDR1 and CDR2 from the germline V gene are MNHEY and SMNVEV (reference sequence). In nucleotides, the CDR3 is TGTGCCAGCAGACTACTAGCGGGAGTCGGGGATGAGCAGTTCTTC. Encoded protein: CASRLLAGVGDEQFF.

The chain couples TRBV7-9 to TRBJ2-1, with TRBD2 identical over 7 bases. The V gene's germline CDR1 is SEHNR and CDR2 FQNEAQ (reference sequence). This CDR3 spans 14 amino acids. V shed 6 bases and J 5 bases; nucleotides not matched to a gene: 7. The CDR3 region is CASSTYRGDNEQFF. CDR3 in DNA: TGTGCCAGCAGTACCTACCGGGGGGACAATGAGCAGTTCTTC.

The V and J genes are TRBV11-3 and TRBJ1-4; D uncertain. Trimming left V 2 bases short and J 0 bases short, with 19 bases between. The CDR3 contains 19 residues. Germline-derived CDR1 and CDR2 are SGHNT and YENEEA. The CDR3 sequence is CASSLPQRVPRPTNEKLFF. The CDR3 DNA follows: TGTGCCAGCAGCTTACCACAGAGGGTTCCACGTCCAACTAATGAAAAACTGTTTTTT.

J is TRBJ1-2 and V is TRBV7-3, with 8 positions matching TRBD1. This CDR3 is built from 13 residues. Looked up from germline, CDR1 is SGHTA and CDR2 is FQGTGA. Trimming cost V 5 bases and J 7 bases; bases outside gene matches: 6. In DNA form, the CDR3 reads TGTGCCAGCAGCCGTCAGGGGGCCTTTGGCTACACCTTC. Amino acids: CASSRQGAFGYTF.

This sequence joins TRBV27 and TRBJ1-1; D possibly corresponds to TRBD1 (5 bases). V was cut by 5 bases and J by 4 bases, with 11 bases left in between. This CDR3 contains 13 residues. The germline gives CDR1 MNHEY, CDR2 SMNVEV (reference sequence). This chain's CDR3 is CASSAGGATEAFF. The CDR3 nucleotides read TGTGCCAGCAGTGCCGGAGGGGCCACTGAAGCTTTCTTT.

The rearrangement uses TRBV29-1 and TRBJ1-4; D is undetermined. The CDR3 totals 11 residues. V was cut by 4 bases and J by 8 bases, with 8 bases left in between. Per the germline V gene, CDR1 is SQVTM and CDR2 is ANQGSEA. The CDR3 sequence is CSVVREEKLFF. CDR3 DNA: TGCAGCGTTGTAAGGGAGGAAAAACTGTTTTTT.

The chain links TRBV6-2 or TRBV6-3 to TRBJ2-6, with 7 bases that match TRBD1. Germline trimming cut 6 bases from V and 2 bases from J; bases unmatched to any gene: 7. There are 16 residues in the CDR3. The germline gives CDR1 MNHEY, CDR2 SVGEGT. CDR3 sequence: CASSLTGVPGANVLTF. CDR3 sequence (DNA): TGTGCCAGCAGCCTTACAGGGGTTCCTGGGGCCAACGTCCTGACTTTC.

This clone was recorded once. This rearrangement joins TRBV6-5 to TRBJ2-1; 7 bases are a match to TRBD2. With 7 bases clipped from V and 6 bases from J, the junction kept 12 bases outside the gene matches. Germline CDR1 MNHEY, CDR2 SVGAGI. CDR3 size: 15 residues. CDR3 nucleotide sequence: TGTGCCAGCACTCAGACGGGAGGAGTTGGCAATGAGCAGTTCTTC. Its translation is CASTQTGGVGNEQFF.

This clone was found a few times. This rearrangement joins TRBV9 to TRBJ2-1, with 9 bases identical to TRBD2. The CDR3 sequence is 15 residues long. Germline lookup yields CDR1 SGDLS and CDR2 YYNGEE. Trimming at V came to 3 bases and at J to 9 bases, leaving 10 bases not matched to a gene. CDR3 DNA: TGTGCCAGCAGCGGTTTAGCGGGAGTTAAGGGTGAGCAGTTCTTC. Amino acids: CASSGLAGVKGEQFF.

This clone was counted once. This rearrangement joins TRBV6-5 to TRBJ1-5; D unresolved. Germline V CDR1 and CDR2: MNHEY, SVGAGI. Deletions cut 8 bases from V and 0 bases from J, with 8 bases between. The CDR3 is 13 amino acids. CDR3: CASALVSNQPQHF. As DNA, the CDR3 is TGTGCCAGCGCCTTGGTTAGCAATCAGCCCCAGCATTTT.

The genes are TRBV18 and TRBJ2-1, with D possibly being TRBD2 (5 bases). Germline loops: CDR1 KGHSH, CDR2 LQKENI. The CDR3 runs 15 residues. Trimming removed 3 bases from V and 4 bases from J, with 13 bases in between. The CDR3 sequence is CASSPWETEYNEQFF. CDR3 DNA sequence: TGTGCCAGCTCACCTTGGGAGACTGAGTACAATGAGCAGTTCTTC.

V and J are TRBV9 and TRBJ2-1; no clear D gene. CDR1 and CDR2 from the germline V gene are SGDLS and YYNGEE. The ends were cut back, 3 bases at V and 0 bases at J, with 16 bases in the middle. This CDR3 region has 17 residues. The CDR3 sequence: CASSEEGHQVSYNEQFF. The CDR3, as DNA: TGTGCCAGCAGCGAAGAAGGGCATCAAGTCTCCTACAATGAGCAGTTCTTC.

This clone has just one count. The chain joins TRBV19 to TRBJ1-4, with D tentatively TRBD1 (5 bases). Trimming shortened V by 5 bases and J by 6 bases, and 16 bases separated the two germline ends. The CDR3 has 15 amino acids. Germline CDR1 LNHDA, CDR2 SQIVND (reference sequence). DNA for the CDR3: TGTGCCAGTAGTCCGGGAAACGGGGCTTATGAAAAACTGTTTTTT. It specifies CASSPGNGAYEKLFF.

The CDR3 region is CASSDAGLSNQPQHF. CDR3 in DNA: TGTGCCAGCAGCGACGCGGGACTAAGCAATCAGCCCCAGCATTTT. V usage is TRBV28 and J usage is TRBJ1-5; a possible D gene is TRBD1 (5 bases). V lost 6 bases and J 1 base, leaving 13 bases between the germline ends. Germline values: CDR1 MDHEN, CDR2 SYDVKM. The CDR3 has 15 amino acids.

The genes are TRBV6-5 and TRBJ2-2, with D hard to call. Germline assignment: CDR1 MNHEY and CDR2 SVGAGI. V was cut by 8 bases and J by 4 bases, with 11 bases left in between. This CDR3 region has 13 residues. CDR3 nucleotide sequence: TGTGCCAGCGGTAAAACCGTCACCGGGGAGCTGTTTTTT. The encoded protein is CASGKTVTGELFF.

CDR3 protein: CASSFAGQGKGPLHF. The CDR3 DNA is TGTGCCAGCAGTTTCGCTGGACAGGGAAAGGGACCCCTCCACTTT. The chain links TRBV27 to TRBJ1-6, with 8 nucleotides matching TRBD1. Germline CDR1 MNHEY, CDR2 SMNVEV (reference sequence). The CDR3 extends over 15 amino acids. J gave up 12 bases and V 3 bases, and 10 bases lay outside the gene matches.

This chain joins TRBV27 and TRBJ2-2, with 12 bases aligning to TRBD2. This CDR3 is built from 15 residues. The V gene's germline CDR1 is MNHEY and CDR2 SMNVEV (reference sequence). V was pared by 10 bases and J by 3 bases, with 6 bases of the junction left unmatched. DNA of the CDR3: TGTGCCACCTCTAGCGGGAGGGCCTACACCGGGGAGCTGTTTTTT. Translation gives CATSSGRAYTGELFF.

The rearrangement links TRBV14 to TRBJ1-3; 7 bases map to TRBD1. CDR1 SGHDN and CDR2 FVKESK come from the germline V gene. With V trimmed by 4 bases and J by 0 bases, 9 bases remained unmatched. The CDR3 consists of 17 residues. The CDR3 nucleotides read TGTGCCAGCAGCCCTAATAAGGGGGACAGCTCTGGAAACACCATATATTTT. As protein: CASSPNKGDSSGNTIYF.

The gene calls are TRBV24-1 and TRBJ2-7; no definite D call. The germline CDR1 and CDR2 sequences are KGHDR and SFDVKD. The length of the CDR3 is 16 residues. V lost 5 bases, J lost 0 bases, and 16 bases lay in between. Here the CDR3 reads CATSGLESPSSYEQYF. The CDR3 DNA is TGTGCCACCAGTGGTCTCGAGTCCCCGAGCTCCTACGAGCAGTACTTC.

The chain couples TRBV28 to TRBJ1-2; D is perhaps TRBD1 (6 bases). The CDR3 covers 15 residues. Germline CDR1 reads MDHEN; CDR2 reads SYDVKM. With 4 bases removed from V and 4 bases from J, the gap between germline ends came to 16 bases. For the CDR3, the DNA is TGTGCCAGCAGTTCCTCGGGGGGGGCCCTCTATGGCTACACCTTC. This translates into CASSSSGGALYGYTF.

The V and J genes are TRBV19 and TRBJ2-7, with 11 bases matching TRBD2. Per germline, CDR1 LNHDA and CDR2 SQIVND (reference sequence). V gave up 6 bases and J gave up 3 bases; unmatched junction bases: 10. The CDR3 runs to 16 residues. Here the CDR3 reads CASSLLAGAPNYEQYF. Here the CDR3 DNA reads TGTGCCAGTAGCCTACTAGCGGGAGCCCCAAACTACGAGCAGTACTTC.

The CDR3 loop reads CASNQGGSEEAFF. CDR3 DNA: TGTGCCAGCAATCAAGGGGGGAGTGAGGAAGCTTTCTTT. This sequence joins TRBV28 and TRBJ1-1, with a tentative D call TRBD1 (6 bases). This CDR3 comprises 13 residues. V lost 7 bases, J lost 8 bases, and 17 bases lay in between. Germline V gene sequence: CDR1 MDHEN, CDR2 SYDVKM.

This clone is a singleton in its sample. V gene TRBV15 combines with J gene TRBJ2-1, with TRBD2 matching 7 bases. The CDR3 totals 14 residues. Germline V gene data show CDR1 as LNHNV and CDR2 as YYDKDF (reference sequence). J was trimmed by 6 bases and V by 6 bases; bases with no gene match: 8. The CDR3 protein is CATSVGGPVNEQFF. CDR3 DNA sequence: TGTGCCACCAGTGTGGGAGGGCCGGTCAATGAGCAGTTCTTC.

The J gene is TRBJ1-2, the V gene TRBV6-4; D uncertain. Per germline, CDR1 MRHNA and CDR2 SNTAGT. With 2 bases removed from V and 8 bases from J, the gap between germline ends came to 15 bases. The CDR3 covers 14 residues. The CDR3 DNA follows: TGTGCCAGCAGTGACGGTCGGGATAGTGAAGGCTACACCTTC. It specifies CASSDGRDSEGYTF.

The chain recombines TRBV5-1 with TRBJ1-6; D not resolved. This CDR3 is built from 13 residues. V lost 0 bases, J lost 10 bases, and 8 bases lay in between. From germline, CDR1 is SGHRS and CDR2 YFSETQ. The CDR3 sequence: CASSLAGRSPLHF. The CDR3 nucleotides are TGCGCCAGCAGCTTGGCGGGCCGCTCACCCCTCCACTTT.

The chain has TRBV4-1 and TRBJ2-2, with 8 nucleotides matching TRBD1. This CDR3 has 16 residues. V lost 3 bases, J lost 8 bases, and 11 bases stayed unmatched. Germline-derived CDR1 and CDR2 are MGHRA and YSYEKL. For the CDR3, the DNA is TGCGCCAGCAGCCAGACGAGACAGGGGATGCGAGGGGAGCTGTTTTTT. It encodes CASSQTRQGMRGELFF.